One and the same sample provided the 27 T cell receptor beta chains below, sequenced in a study of vaccination and CD4 T cells after COVID-19. TCRdb re-called the PCR reads with MiXCR, one entry per CDR3 protein. The data hold about 18,000 distinct CDR3 sequences, with approximately 67% observed a single time. Material: CD4+ T cells from blood, obtained before SARS-CoV-2 vaccination. The receptors shown here come from a human donor who had recovered from COVID-19.

The chain is built from TRBV28 and TRBJ2-5; 9 bases are shared with TRBD1. The trim removed 5 bases at V and 3 bases at J, leaving 10 bases unmatched. The CDR3 runs to 16 residues. Germline V CDR1 and CDR2: MDHEN, SYDVKM. CDR3 in amino acids: CASSRADRGLEETQYF. In DNA form, the CDR3 reads TGTGCCAGCAGTAGAGCGGACAGGGGCTTGGAAGAGACCCAGTACTTC.

The chain recombines TRBV6-1 with TRBJ2-7, with TRBD2 identical over 13 bases. Germline CDR1 and CDR2: MNHNS and SASEGT. The CDR3 is 13 amino acids. V lost 10 bases and J lost 4; bases outside the gene matches: 4. The DNA of the CDR3 is TGTGCCACGGGGACTAGCGGGATATACGAGCAGTACTTC. It translates to CATGTSGIYEQYF.

The V and J genes are TRBV6-5 and TRBJ2-1; 7 nucleotides match TRBD2. The V and J ends lost 4 bases and 3 bases, in that order; junction bases with no gene match: 15. The CDR3 has 18 residues. CDR1 MNHEY and CDR2 SVGAGI come from the germline V gene. Written as DNA, the CDR3 is TGTGCCAGCAGTTCCGAACGTCATGCCGGGACTAACTACAATGAGCAGTTCTTC. It translates to CASSSERHAGTNYNEQFF.

The rearrangement uses TRBV28 and TRBJ1-5, with 8 bases lining up with TRBD1. CDR3 length: 18 amino acids. V dropped 4 bases and J dropped 3; count of bases not matched to a gene: 14. Germline V gene sequence: CDR1 MDHEN, CDR2 SYDVKM. CDR3 sequence: CASSSGRQGTIFNQPQHF. DNA for the CDR3: TGTGCCAGCAGTTCGGGGAGACAGGGGACAATTTTCAATCAGCCCCAGCATTTT.

This clonotype was counted between two and nine times. The rearrangement uses TRBV19 and TRBJ2-1, with 7 bases identical to TRBD2. Germline trimming cut 1 base from V and 9 bases from J; bases unmatched to any gene: 9. The CDR3 runs to 15 residues. CDR1 is LNHDA and CDR2 is SQIVND in the germline V gene (reference sequence). CDR3: CASSIGGGGASEQFF. The CDR3 DNA is TGTGCCAGTAGTATAGGCGGCGGGGGAGCTAGTGAGCAGTTCTTC.

This clonotype showed up just a few times. The J gene is TRBJ2-7, the V gene TRBV6-5; TRBD2 agrees at 16 bases. The CDR3 loop spans 18 amino acids. Trimming removed 0 bases from V and 4 bases from J; junction bases left unmatched: 6. Germline CDR1 and CDR2: MNHEY and SVGAGI. The CDR3 loop reads CASSYSPGLAGGGYEQYF. The CDR3 nucleotides read TGTGCCAGCAGTTACTCTCCGGGACTAGCGGGAGGGGGATACGAGCAGTACTTC.

This clonotype turned up a few times. This rearrangement joins TRBV20-1 to TRBJ2-7, with D possibly being TRBD1 (6 bases). The germline V gene encodes CDR1 DFQATT and CDR2 SNEGSKA (reference sequence). Trimming pared 0 bases from V and 0 bases from J, leaving 15 bases between. There are 16 residues in the CDR3. This chain's CDR3 is CSARDMDSWASYEQYF. The CDR3 DNA is TGCAGTGCTAGAGATATGGACAGCTGGGCCTCCTACGAGCAGTACTTC.

The V call is TRBV20-1, the J call TRBJ2-3; D remains unclear. V shed 6 bases and J shed 2 bases, with 21 bases lying between them. The germline CDR1 and CDR2 sequences are DFQATT and SNEGSKA (reference sequence). The CDR3 is 16 amino acids. This chain's CDR3 is CSADTGPTITTDTQYF. As DNA, the CDR3 is TGCAGTGCCGATACCGGGCCAACCATAACCACAGATACGCAGTATTTT.

The V gene is TRBV19, the J gene TRBJ2-1, with 7 bases matching TRBD2. Per germline, CDR1 LNHDA and CDR2 SQIVND (reference sequence). The CDR3 is 15 residues long. Trimming cost V 4 bases and J 4 bases; bases outside gene matches: 7. CDR3 bases: TGTGCCAGTAGTACGACAGCGGGAAAGTACAATGAGCAGTTCTTC. Translated, it gives CASSTTAGKYNEQFF. The full variable domain, in which reference TRBV19 and TRBJ2-1 provide the parts outside the CDR3, is DGGITQSPKYLFRKEGQNVTLSCEQNLNHDAMYWYRQDPGQGLRLIYYSQIVNDFQKGDIAEGYSVSREKKESFPLTVTSAQKNPTAFYLCASSTTAGKYNEQFFGPGTRLTVL.

This clonotype occurred a few times. The V call is TRBV28, the J call TRBJ1-3; 7 positions agree with TRBD1. CDR1 MDHEN and CDR2 SYDVKM come from the germline V gene. The ends lost 4 bases at V and 1 base at J; junction bases unmatched: 13. This CDR3 contains 18 residues. CDR3 nucleotide sequence: TGTGCCAGCAGTTCGGCGGCGGGACAGCTAGTTTCTGGAAACACCATATATTTT. It is translated as CASSSAAGQLVSGNTIYF.

This chain uses TRBV12-3 or TRBV12-4 with TRBJ2-7, with D possibly TRBD1 on 5 matching bases. V was shortened by 4 bases and J by 4 bases, with 11 bases between the two germline ends. There are 13 residues in the CDR3. This CDR3 is CASSSPRGYEQYF. As DNA, the CDR3 is TGTGCCAGCAGTTCCCCTAGGGGTTACGAGCAGTACTTC.

The table lists this clonotype with a count of one. The chain carries TRBV15 and TRBJ1-3, with D hard to call. This CDR3 is built from 16 residues. V was pared by 2 bases and J by 0 bases, with 11 bases between. Germline assignment: CDR1 LNHNV and CDR2 YYDKDF (reference sequence). As DNA, the CDR3 is TGTGCCACCAGCAGAAATACCACCAACTCTGGAAACACCATATATTTT. Protein sequence: CATSRNTTNSGNTIYF.

V is TRBV20-1 and J is TRBJ2-7; D is unresolved. V lost 4 bases to trimming and J lost 4 bases, with 11 bases between them. The CDR3 sequence is 12 residues long. Germline V gives CDR1 DFQATT, CDR2 SNEGSKA (reference sequence). The CDR3 coding sequence is TGCAGTGCTATGGAAGCCCGGTACGAGCAGTACTTC. As protein: CSAMEARYEQYF.

The chain couples TRBV7-2 to TRBJ2-7; D is unresolved. Between the trimmed V and J ends, which lost 5 bases and 2 bases, there was a span of 16 bases. From germline, CDR1 is SGHTA and CDR2 FQGNSA. This CDR3 spans 15 amino acids. The CDR3, as DNA: TGTGCCAGCAGCATGGAAAAGGGCTTCCCCTACGAGCAGTACTTC. Translating it yields CASSMEKGFPYEQYF.

In this sample, this clonotype turned up a few times. The V gene is TRBV5-4, the J gene TRBJ2-7; 8 bases are shared with TRBD1. There are 14 residues in the CDR3. CDR1 and CDR2 from the germline V gene are SGHNT and YYREEE (reference sequence). V lost 4 bases to trimming and J lost 2 bases; unmatched junction nucleotides: 5. The CDR3 sequence: CASSGRTGTYEQYF. CDR3 bases: TGTGCCAGCAGCGGACGGACAGGGACCTACGAGCAGTACTTC.

This rearrangement joins TRBV28 to TRBJ2-1, with D unclear. The CDR3 is 16 residues long. Per the germline V gene, CDR1 is MDHEN and CDR2 is SYDVKM. Trimming shortened V by 6 bases and J by 6 bases, and 21 bases separated the two germline ends. This CDR3 reads CASSPGRIVWSNEQFF. CDR3 DNA sequence: TGTGCCAGCAGCCCAGGTCGTATAGTCTGGTCCAATGAGCAGTTCTTC.

This clonotype was observed a few times. The chain has TRBV20-1 and TRBJ1-1; 7 bases are a match to TRBD1. The length of the CDR3 is 12 residues. From germline, CDR1 is DFQATT and CDR2 SNEGSKA (reference sequence). Losses at the gene ends were 0 bases for V and 5 bases for J; bases not matched to a gene: 0. The CDR3 bases are TGCAGTGCTAGAGACAGGGGGACTGAAGCTTTCTTT. Protein product: CSARDRGTEAFF.

The chain combines TRBV7-2 with TRBJ2-7; possibly TRBD2 for D (5 bases). Trimming cost V 1 base and J 7 bases, with 11 bases left between them. The length of the CDR3 is 13 residues. Germline values: CDR1 SGHTA, CDR2 FQGNSA. DNA for the CDR3: TGTGCCAGCAGCTTAGGTACTAGTTGGGAGCAGTACTTC. This encodes CASSLGTSWEQYF.

A word on this clonotype: An end of the junction does not agree with germline; a read error may underlie this. This chain connects TRBV7-9 to TRBJ2-5; no reliable D call. The CDR3 sequence is 14 residues long. Per germline, CDR1 SEHNR and CDR2 FQNEAQ (reference sequence). CDR3 sequence (DNA): TGTGTCAGCAGCTTAGTTCGGAACCAAGAGACCCAGTACTTC. Protein: CVSSLVRNQETQYF.

This clonotype was detected once. The rearrangement uses TRBV5-8 and TRBJ1-2, with unresolved D. V lost 6 bases to trimming and J lost 5 bases, with 8 bases between them. Looked up from germline, CDR1 is SGHTS and CDR2 is YDEGEE. The CDR3 contains 11 residues. The chain's CDR3 is CASTLAYGYTF. CDR3 bases: TGTGCCAGCACCCTGGCTTATGGCTACACCTTC. Full variable domain (remainder filled in from reference TRBV5-8 and TRBJ1-2): EAGVTQSPTHLIKTRGQQATLRCSPISGHTSVYWYQQALGLGLQFLLWYDEGEERNRGNFPPRFSGRQFPNYSSELNVNALELEDSALYLCASTLAYGYTFGSGTRLTVV.

Written as DNA, the CDR3 is TGCAGTGCTAGAGTTCAGGGGGGAGGCTACACCTTC. Translated, it gives CSARVQGGGYTF. This chain uses TRBV20-1 with TRBJ1-2; the match to TRBD1 covers 7 bases. Germline assignment: CDR1 DFQATT and CDR2 SNEGSKA (reference sequence). This CDR3 spans 12 amino acids. The trim removed 1 base at V and 8 bases at J, leaving 4 bases unmatched.

The chain couples TRBV2 to TRBJ2-7; 8 positions agree with TRBD1. Losses at the gene ends were 5 bases for V and 2 bases for J; bases not matched to a gene: 8. The CDR3 length is 15 residues. Looked up from germline, CDR1 is SNHLY and CDR2 is FYNNEI. The CDR3 spells CASSPRGTGAYEQYF. The CDR3, as DNA: TGTGCCAGCAGTCCTAGGGGGACAGGAGCCTACGAGCAGTACTTC.

This clonotype was seen more than once but under ten times. This rearrangement joins TRBV7-2 to TRBJ2-5, with D uncertain. The length of the CDR3 is 14 residues. The germline V gene encodes CDR1 SGHTA and CDR2 FQGNSA. V lost 4 bases to trimming and J lost 5 bases, with 14 bases between them. CDR3 in amino acids: CASSSYSNAETQYF. CDR3 DNA: TGTGCCAGCAGCTCTTATAGTAACGCGGAGACCCAGTACTTC.

This clonotype appeared a single time. V usage is TRBV19 and J usage is TRBJ1-5, with TRBD1 as a possible D gene (5 bases). Looked up from germline, CDR1 is LNHDA and CDR2 is SQIVND (reference sequence). This CDR3 has 12 residues. Trimming took 5 bases from V and 6 from J, leaving 8 bases between them. The CDR3 protein is CASSLGAQPQHF. The CDR3 DNA reads as TGTGCCAGTAGTTTAGGGGCTCAGCCCCAGCATTTT.

This chain links TRBV2 with TRBJ2-5; TRBD1 agrees at 10 bases. The CDR3 extends over 13 amino acids. Unmatched junction bases numbered 6, after V lost 9 bases and J lost 5 bases. Germline-derived CDR1 and CDR2 are SNHLY and FYNNEI. The CDR3 loop reads CASGGQGVETQYF. CDR3 sequence (DNA): TGTGCCAGTGGAGGACAGGGGGTGGAGACCCAGTACTTC.

The CDR3 spells CASSYPGQANQPQHF. DNA of the CDR3: TGTGCCAGCAGTTACCCGGGACAGGCCAATCAGCCCCAGCATTTT. The V and J genes are TRBV6-2 or TRBV6-3 and TRBJ1-5; 8 bases line up with TRBD1. With V trimmed by 2 bases and J by 3 bases, 3 bases remained unmatched. The germline CDR1 and CDR2 sequences are MNHEY and SVGEGT. CDR3 length: 15 amino acids.

The genes are TRBV25-1 and TRBJ2-5; D is tentatively TRBD1 or TRBD2 (5 bases each). Germline-derived CDR1 and CDR2 are MGHDK and SYGVNS. Trimming left V 5 bases short and J 3 bases short, with 10 bases between. The length of the CDR3 is 13 residues. CDR3 bases: TGTGCCAGCAGTCCCATGGGGGAAGAGACCCAGTACTTC. This encodes CASSPMGEETQYF.